A single sample gave rise to the 17 T cell receptor beta chains below, sequenced in a study of blood T cell repertoires in COVID-19. Produced via immunoSEQ multiplex PCR; TCRdb's table is partial and in-frame only. Of some 150,000 clones listed, around 83% are singletons. Sequenced: peripheral blood. These receptors originate from a man aged 40-55 years with acute or convalescent COVID-19.

V gene TRBV7-2 combines with J gene TRBJ2-3, with TRBD1 as a possible D gene (5 bases). This CDR3 region has 14 residues. Germline V gene sequence: CDR1 SGHTA, CDR2 FQGNSA. Trimming cost V 5 bases and J 4 bases, with 13 bases left between them. For the CDR3, the DNA is TGTGCCAGCAGCACCTCTCGACAGCCAGATACGCAGTATTTT. This encodes CASSTSRQPDTQYF. The full variable domain, with the rest looked up from reference TRBV7-2 and TRBJ2-3, is GAGVSQSPSNKVTEKGKDVELRCDPISGHTALYWYRQSLGQGLEFLIYFQGNSAPDKSGLPSDRFSAERTGGSVSTLTIQRTQQEDSAVYLCASSTSRQPDTQYFGPGTRLTVL.

This clone came up once. The gene calls are TRBV7-6 and TRBJ2-3; D call uncertain. The CDR3 extends over 15 amino acids. CDR1 SGHVS and CDR2 FNYEAQ come from the germline V gene. V was pared by 5 bases and J by 4 bases, with 16 bases between. Here the CDR3 reads CASSPHLDGADTQYF. The CDR3 DNA follows: TGTGCCAGCAGCCCCCACTTAGACGGAGCAGATACGCAGTATTTT. Combining the CDR3 with reference TRBV7-6 and TRBJ2-3 gives the whole variable domain GAGVSQSPRYKVTKRGQDVALRCDPISGHVSLYWYRQALGQGPEFLTYFNYEAQQDKSGLPNDRFSAERPEGSISTLTIQRTEQRDSAMYRCASSPHLDGADTQYFGPGTRLTVL.

The V gene is TRBV29-1, the J gene TRBJ2-3; 8 bases line up with TRBD2. The CDR3 totals 15 residues. V lost 7 bases, J lost 2 bases, and 11 bases stayed unmatched. Germline lookup yields CDR1 SQVTM and CDR2 ANQGSEA. The CDR3 here is CSAETSARITDTQYF. CDR3 nucleotide sequence: TGCAGCGCCGAGACTAGCGCTAGAATCACAGATACGCAGTATTTT.

This clone occurred a few times. V and J are TRBV2 and TRBJ1-5, with 8 bases identical to TRBD1. Losses at the gene ends were 6 bases for V and 6 bases for J; bases not matched to a gene: 13. CDR1 SNHLY and CDR2 FYNNEI come from the germline V gene. The CDR3 is 16 amino acids. In DNA, the CDR3 is TGTGCCAGCAGGGGTGGACAGGGACTGTTCACTCAGCCCCAGCATTTT. The encoded protein is CASRGGQGLFTQPQHF. Filled out from reference TRBV2 and TRBJ1-5, the complete variable domain reads EPEVTQTPSHQVTQMGQEVILRCVPISNHLYFYWYRQILGQKVEFLVSFYNNEISEKSEIFDDQFSVERPDGSNFTLKIRSTKLEDSAMYFCASRGGQGLFTQPQHFGDGTRLSIL.

This rearrangement joins TRBV2 to TRBJ2-5; 9 nucleotides align to TRBD2. J was trimmed by 5 bases and V by 6 bases; bases with no gene match: 10. Germline V gene sequence: CDR1 SNHLY, CDR2 FYNNEI. This CDR3 is built from 15 residues. CDR3 sequence (DNA): TGTGCCAGCAGCGATCTTAGCGGGGGCGGGGAGACCCAGTACTTC. Its translation is CASSDLSGGGETQYF.

The chain has TRBV5-6 and TRBJ1-2; 11 nucleotides align to TRBD1. Per germline, CDR1 SGHDT and CDR2 YYEEEE. The CDR3 covers 15 residues. With 4 bases clipped from V and 7 bases from J, the junction kept 9 bases outside the gene matches. The CDR3 coding sequence is TGTGCCAGCAGCGACCCCGGGACAGGGGGAAGTGGCTACACCTTC. It translates to CASSDPGTGGSGYTF.

This chain's CDR3 is CASSHVPAGTGIHEQYF. In nucleotides, the CDR3 is TGCGCCAGCAGCCACGTCCCGGCGGGGACAGGGATACACGAGCAGTACTTC. The V gene is TRBV4-1, the J gene TRBJ2-7; TRBD1 aligns across 9 bases. The CDR3 spans 17 residues. CDR1 and CDR2 (germline): MGHRA, YSYEKL. V lost 3 bases, J lost 5 bases, and 14 bases stayed unmatched.

The chain links TRBV6-1 to TRBJ1-2; no firm D call. This CDR3 has 11 amino acids. Trimming stripped 2 bases from V and 13 bases from J, with 11 bases between. Germline CDR1 reads MNHNS; CDR2 reads SASEGT. The CDR3 DNA is TGTGCCAGCAGTGAATTGGTGGCAATCACCTTC. This gives the protein CASSELVAITF.

This chain links TRBV6-6 with TRBJ2-5, with D possibly being TRBD2 (5 bases). Trimming stripped 0 bases from V and 2 bases from J, with 10 bases between. The CDR3 is 15 residues long. Germline CDR1 MNHNY, CDR2 SVGAGI (reference sequence). The CDR3 nucleotides are TGTGCCAGCAGTTACTCTGGGCTAGCACAAGAGACCCAGTACTTC. This gives the protein CASSYSGLAQETQYF.

As to this clone: One end of the junction does not line up with germline, which may come from a read error. The chain employs TRBV6-1 and TRBJ2-7, with a tentative D call TRBD2 (5 bases). CDR1 and CDR2 (germline): MNHNS, SASEGT. The CDR3 is 12 amino acids. The CDR3 protein is CASSEAVGRAGF. The CDR3 DNA sequence: TGTGCCAGCAGTGAAGCCGTCGGCCGGGCGGGCTTC.

This CDR3 reads CASSVVGQGNYGYTF. The CDR3 coding sequence is TGTGCCAGCAGCGTAGTTGGACAGGGCAACTATGGCTACACCTTC. The chain has TRBV9 and TRBJ1-2, with TRBD1 matching over 8 bases. The CDR3 is 15 residues long. J gave up 2 bases and V 0 bases, and 3 bases lay outside the gene matches. The germline V gene has CDR1 SGDLS and CDR2 YYNGEE.

The chain carries TRBV5-8 and TRBJ2-1; D perhaps matches TRBD2 (6 bases). CDR3 length: 15 residues. Germline values: CDR1 SGHTS, CDR2 YDEGEE. Trimming shortened V by 0 bases and J by 5 bases, and 12 bases separated the two germline ends. CDR3 DNA: TGTGCCAGCAGCTTGGCGGGGGAATCGAACAATGAGCAGTTCTTC. Residues: CASSLAGESNNEQFF.

The rearrangement uses TRBV6-2 or TRBV6-3 and TRBJ1-5, with D tentatively TRBD1 (6 bases). Germline V gene data show CDR1 as MNHEY and CDR2 as SVGEGT. CDR3 length equals 14 residues. The V gene lost 6 bases and the J gene lost 9 bases, with 18 bases spanning the gap. The DNA of the CDR3 is TGTGCCAGCAGCTTGACAGGAGGCCTCGGGCCCCAGCATTTT. Its protein is CASSLTGGLGPQHF.

V gene TRBV19 combines with J gene TRBJ1-1; D gene unclear. Germline CDR1 and CDR2: LNHDA and SQIVND (reference sequence). V lost 9 bases and J 8 bases, leaving 19 bases between the germline ends. The CDR3 totals 13 residues. The CDR3 DNA follows: TGTGCCAGCCTGAAGGGCGTAGCGGGCGAAGCTTTCTTT. Translated, it gives CASLKGVAGEAFF.

This clone occurred once. The chain has TRBV4-3 and TRBJ1-4; the D is unclear. The CDR3 sequence is 14 residues long. Trimming left V 2 bases short and J 7 bases short, with 11 bases between. In germline, CDR1 is LGHNA, CDR2 YSLEER. The CDR3 DNA sequence: TGCGCCAGCAGCCAAACCGGGAGATCTGAAAAACTGTTTTTT. This sequence encodes CASSQTGRSEKLFF.

The V call is TRBV18, the J call TRBJ1-2; TRBD1 is a possible D gene (5 bases). Trimming removed 6 bases at V and 8 bases at J, with 16 bases between. Germline V gene lookup returns CDR1 KGHSH and CDR2 LQKENI. The CDR3 sequence is 13 residues long. Here the CDR3 DNA reads TGTGCCAGCTCGCTCTATGGGGGAGGAGGCTACACCTTC. It is translated as CASSLYGGGGYTF.

There are a few counts of this clone. J is TRBJ1-1 and V is TRBV30; tentatively, D is TRBD1 (6 bases). Germline CDR1 and CDR2: GTSNPN and SVGIG (reference sequence). The germline V and J ends were trimmed by 5 bases and 7 bases, with 14 bases remaining between them. The CDR3 length is 12 residues. The CDR3 protein is CAWSGRGIEAFF. The CDR3 coding sequence is TGTGCCTGGTCTGGGAGGGGGATTGAAGCTTTCTTT.